A single sample is the source of the 12 T cell receptor beta chains below, sequenced in a study of blood T cell repertoires in COVID-19. Method: immunoSEQ multiplex PCR; TCRdb's copy keeps in-frame clones and lacks some. Of a few hundred thousand clones listed, 80% to 90% are singletons. Sequenced input: PBMCs or T cells enriched from blood (not recorded which). All receptors derive from a woman in her 40s with acute COVID-19.

V and J are TRBV27 and TRBJ1-1, with D perhaps TRBD1 (5 bases). This CDR3 is 15 amino acids long. Per the germline V gene, CDR1 is MNHEY and CDR2 is SMNVEV (reference sequence). Trimming left V 3 bases short and J 5 bases short, with 16 bases between. This CDR3 is CASSFTVRGGTEAFF. The CDR3 nucleotides read TGTGCCAGCAGTTTTACGGTGAGGGGAGGGACTGAAGCTTTCTTT.

Notes on this clone: The same CDR3 arises from other DNA sequences in this sample as well. The rearrangement links TRBV18 to TRBJ1-2; D unresolved. Trimming left V 0 bases short and J 4 bases short, with 9 bases between. The germline CDR1 and CDR2 sequences are KGHSH and LQKENI. The CDR3 runs 14 residues. The CDR3 DNA reads as TGTGCCAGCTCACCACCAACGGGTTCCTATGGCTACACCTTC. Its translation: CASSPPTGSYGYTF.

V is TRBV7-2 and J is TRBJ1-1; D call uncertain. With 3 bases removed from V and 11 bases from J, the gap between germline ends came to 13 bases. There are 12 residues in the CDR3. CDR1 SGHTA and CDR2 FQGNSA come from the germline V gene. CDR3 residues: CASSFAVGMAFF. DNA of the CDR3: TGTGCCAGCAGCTTTGCCGTGGGCATGGCTTTCTTT. The complete variable domain, with remaining parts taken from reference TRBV7-2 and TRBJ1-1, reads GAGVSQSPSNKVTEKGKDVELRCDPISGHTALYWYRQSLGQGLEFLIYFQGNSAPDKSGLPSDRFSAERTGGSVSTLTIQRTQQEDSAVYLCASSFAVGMAFFGQGTRLTVV.

The CDR3 loop reads CASSPRQGLDEQYF. CDR3 in DNA: TGTGCCAGCAGCCCGCGACAGGGACTGGACGAGCAGTACTTC. The rearrangement joins TRBV9 to TRBJ2-7; D perhaps matches TRBD1 (7 bases). CDR1 and CDR2 from the germline V gene are SGDLS and YYNGEE. V shed 4 bases and J shed 5 bases, with 16 bases lying between them. This CDR3 is built from 14 residues.

The chain recombines TRBV5-5 with TRBJ2-7, with no clear D. V was clipped by 4 bases and J by 3 bases, with 14 bases between them. Germline V lookup: CDR1 SGHKS, CDR2 YYEKEE (reference sequence). The CDR3 has 14 residues. The CDR3 nucleotides read TGTGCCAGCAGCCCTGCGGCAGTAAGCTACGAGCAGTACTTC. It is translated as CASSPAAVSYEQYF.

This sequence joins TRBV2 and TRBJ2-3; TRBD2 matches 8 bases. Germline V gene data show CDR1 as SNHLY and CDR2 as FYNNEI. CDR3 length: 16 amino acids. V trimming: 6 bases; J trimming: 8 bases; junction bases outside the gene matches: 16. CDR3 in amino acids: CASRPLAGSRPGTQYF. CDR3 bases: TGTGCCAGCAGACCCTTAGCGGGATCGAGGCCCGGTACGCAGTATTTT.

The V gene is TRBV9, the J gene TRBJ1-3; D is unclear. The CDR3 has 16 residues. The germline gives CDR1 SGDLS, CDR2 YYNGEE. Trimming pared 4 bases from V and 0 bases from J, leaving 14 bases between. The CDR3 DNA reads as TGTGCCAGCAGCCCGACGGTGGGGAGCTCTGGAAACACCATATATTTT. Amino acids: CASSPTVGSSGNTIYF.

This clone showed up just a few times. The V and J genes are TRBV7-8 and TRBJ2-3, with 10 bases identical to TRBD2. CDR3 size: 19 residues. Unmatched junction bases numbered 14, after V lost 1 base and J lost 4 bases. Per the germline V gene, CDR1 is SGHVS and CDR2 is FQNEAQ. CDR3 sequence reads: CASSLGSSGRYVSADTQYF. For the CDR3, the DNA is TGTGCCAGCAGCTTAGGATCTAGCGGGAGATACGTAAGCGCAGATACGCAGTATTTT.

This sequence joins TRBV20-1 and TRBJ1-1, with unresolved D. This CDR3 contains 11 residues. Trimming removed 3 bases from V and 10 bases from J, with 12 bases in between. The germline gives CDR1 DFQATT, CDR2 SNEGSKA (reference sequence). In DNA form, the CDR3 reads TGCAGTGCTAGCCGGTCTTCCCCAGCTTTCTTT. Translating gives CSASRSSPAFF.

The chain couples TRBV9 to TRBJ2-1, with D possibly TRBD2 on 6 matching bases. V shed 3 bases and J shed 1 base, with 14 bases lying between them. Germline CDR1 is SGDLS and CDR2 is YYNGEE. This CDR3 has 16 residues. The CDR3 nucleotides read TGTGCCAGCAGCGCGGGAAAGACTAGTTCCTACAATGAGCAGTTCTTC. Translation: CASSAGKTSSYNEQFF.

The V gene is TRBV15, the J gene TRBJ1-5, with D possibly matching TRBD1 (6 bases). The CDR3 has 15 residues. Germline assignment: CDR1 LNHNV and CDR2 YYDKDF (reference sequence). V gave up 3 bases and J gave up 2 bases, with 11 bases separating them. This chain's CDR3 is CATSRGWTGNQPQHF. Here the CDR3 DNA reads TGTGCCACCAGCAGGGGGTGGACAGGCAATCAGCCCCAGCATTTT.

This chain uses TRBV15 with TRBJ2-3; 7 bases are a match to TRBD1. With V trimmed by 1 base and J by 2 bases, 3 bases remained unmatched. The CDR3 is 15 residues long. Germline lookup yields CDR1 LNHNV and CDR2 YYDKDF (reference sequence). The DNA of the CDR3 is TGTGCCACCAGCAGAGCCAGGGGGAACACAGATACGCAGTATTTT. Its translation: CATSRARGNTDTQYF.